A single sample is the source of the 13 T cell receptor beta chains below, sequenced in a study of Graves' ophthalmopathy and Graves' hyperthyroidism. RNA served as the template for amplifying TCR beta CDR3 regions. HTBI-primed RT-PCR formed the first round, and a multiplex PCR formed the second. Each CDR3 protein is one row after TCRdb ran MiXCR on the multiplex PCR reads. The sample holds 30,000 to 50,000 distinct CDR3 sequences, around half seen once. Sequencing was carried out using peripheral blood. Receptors were obtained from an adult woman with stable Graves' hyperthyroidism.

The CDR3 DNA sequence: TGTGCCAGCAGTGCCGGACTAGCGGGAGATCAGTACTTC. Protein product: CASSAGLAGDQYF. V is TRBV6-1 and J is TRBJ2-7; 13 nucleotides match TRBD2. With 4 bases clipped from V and 10 bases from J, the junction kept 4 bases outside the gene matches. The CDR3 is 13 residues long. Germline values: CDR1 MNHNS, CDR2 SASEGT.

The CDR3 sequence is CASSFRRVHEQYF. The CDR3 coding sequence is TGTGCCAGCAGTTTCCGCAGGGTCCACGAGCAGTACTTC. V and J are TRBV12-3 or TRBV12-4 and TRBJ2-7, with D maybe TRBD1 (5 bases). Between the trimmed V and J ends, which lost 3 bases and 5 bases, there was a span of 11 bases. The CDR3 sequence is 13 residues long.

This chain joins TRBV2 and TRBJ1-6, with D perhaps matching TRBD1 (5 bases). The germline V and J ends were trimmed by 4 bases and 7 bases, with 14 bases remaining between them. The CDR3 covers 15 residues. Germline V CDR1 and CDR2: SNHLY, FYNNEI. The CDR3 DNA is TGTGCCAGCAGTGCTCCCGAGACAGCAAATTCACCCCTCCACTTT. Its translation is CASSAPETANSPLHF.

This clonotype was seen once. The chain has TRBV20-1 and TRBJ2-5; TRBD2 matches 15 bases. Germline V CDR1 and CDR2: DFQATT, SNEGSKA (reference sequence). The ends lost 4 bases at V and 2 bases at J; junction bases unmatched: 5. The CDR3 has 16 amino acids. This chain's CDR3 is CSATRTSGRGQETQYF. The CDR3 DNA follows: TGCAGTGCTACCCGGACTAGCGGGAGGGGGCAAGAGACCCAGTACTTC.

This clonotype was seen at least ten times. The rearrangement joins TRBV27 to TRBJ1-1; a possible D gene is TRBD1 (5 bases). The length of the CDR3 is 12 residues. Germline V CDR1 and CDR2: MNHEY, SMNVEV (reference sequence). V was pared by 5 bases and J by 7 bases, with 11 bases between. CDR3 nucleotide sequence: TGTGCCAGCAGTCAAAAGGGGTTTGAAGCTTTCTTT. The encoded protein is CASSQKGFEAFF.

Many counts were recorded for this clonotype. The gene calls are TRBV12-3 or TRBV12-4 and TRBJ1-5; D not resolved. The CDR3 totals 14 residues. V lost 3 bases to trimming and J lost 0 bases, with 6 bases between them. The CDR3 sequence: CASSLSNSNQPQHF. DNA for the CDR3: TGTGCCAGCAGTTTGTCTAATAGCAATCAGCCCCAGCATTTT.

The rearrangement joins TRBV4-1 to TRBJ2-7, with 7 nucleotides matching TRBD1. The CDR3 extends over 13 amino acids. Germline CDR1 is MGHRA and CDR2 is YSYEKL. The trim removed 4 bases at V and 3 bases at J, leaving 3 bases unmatched. CDR3 sequence: CASSRDRFYEQYF. CDR3 coding DNA: TGCGCCAGCAGCCGGGACAGATTCTACGAGCAGTACTTC.

The chain is built from TRBV19 and TRBJ1-1; 8 positions match TRBD1. With V trimmed by 9 bases and J by 4 bases, 7 bases remained unmatched. The CDR3 consists of 13 residues. Looked up from germline, CDR1 is LNHDA and CDR2 is SQIVND (reference sequence). The CDR3 is CASLQGGATEAFF. The CDR3 DNA reads TGTGCCAGCTTACAGGGGGGAGCCACTGAAGCTTTCTTT.

This chain connects TRBV20-1 to TRBJ2-7; TRBD2 matches 13 bases. The CDR3 spans 13 residues. The V gene's germline CDR1 is DFQATT and CDR2 SNEGSKA (reference sequence). Trimming at V came to 5 bases and at J to 9 bases, leaving 7 bases not matched to a gene. The CDR3 loop is CSAPELAGGGQYF. Written as DNA, the CDR3 is TGCAGTGCTCCGGAACTAGCGGGAGGGGGGCAGTACTTC.

This chain joins TRBV10-3 and TRBJ1-2; possible D gene TRBD1, 5 bases. Germline CDR1 and CDR2: ENHRY and SYGVKD. The CDR3 is made up of 14 amino acids. V lost 5 bases and J 2 bases, leaving 12 bases between the germline ends. CDR3 protein: CAISPWGKNYGYTF. The CDR3 bases are TGTGCCATCAGTCCATGGGGGAAGAACTATGGCTACACCTTC.

This clonotype was counted at least ten times. This rearrangement joins TRBV5-6 to TRBJ2-2; D not certain. Germline V gene sequence: CDR1 SGHDT, CDR2 YYEEEE. The CDR3 has 13 residues. Trimming pared 4 bases from V and 0 bases from J, leaving 4 bases between. CDR3 DNA sequence: TGTGCCAGCAGCCAGACGAACACCGGGGAGCTGTTTTTT. Protein: CASSQTNTGELFF.

The chain has TRBV20-1 and TRBJ1-1, with TRBD1 matching 10 bases. Germline CDR1 reads DFQATT; CDR2 reads SNEGSKA (reference sequence). This CDR3 has 12 amino acids. CDR3 residues: CSVAGQGGKAFF. CDR3 coding DNA: TGCAGCGTCGCCGGACAGGGGGGCAAAGCTTTCTTT.

Comment on this clonotype: As the CDR3 is not closed by the conserved phenylalanine or tryptophan, this likely results from a read error. V and J are TRBV20-1 and TRBJ2-5; 8 bases are shared with TRBD2. The germline gives CDR1 DFQATT, CDR2 SNEGSKA (reference sequence). CDR3 length: 14 amino acids. The DNA for the CDR3 is TGCGGCGTTGATACTGCGGGAGGTGGAGAGACCCAGTACTCC. This gives the protein CGVDTAGGGETQYS.